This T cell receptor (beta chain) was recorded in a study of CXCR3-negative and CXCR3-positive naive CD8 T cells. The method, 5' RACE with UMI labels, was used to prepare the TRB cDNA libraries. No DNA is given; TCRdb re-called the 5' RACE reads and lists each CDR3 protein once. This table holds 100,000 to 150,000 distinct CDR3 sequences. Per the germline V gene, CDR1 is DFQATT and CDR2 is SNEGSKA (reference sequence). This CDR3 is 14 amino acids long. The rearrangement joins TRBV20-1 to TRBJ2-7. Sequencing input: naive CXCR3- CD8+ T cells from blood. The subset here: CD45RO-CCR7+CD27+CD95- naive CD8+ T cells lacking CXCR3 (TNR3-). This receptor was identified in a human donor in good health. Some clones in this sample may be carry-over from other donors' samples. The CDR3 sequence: CSARGLSSSYEQYF.